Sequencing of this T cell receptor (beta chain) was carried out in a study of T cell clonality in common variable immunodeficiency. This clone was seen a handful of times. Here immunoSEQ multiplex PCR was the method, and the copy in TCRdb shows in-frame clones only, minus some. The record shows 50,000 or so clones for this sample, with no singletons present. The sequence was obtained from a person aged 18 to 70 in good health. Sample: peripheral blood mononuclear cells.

The CDR3 DNA, read in part, is TGTGCCAGCAGTAAGAGGACAGGGGGAAATGAAAAA. Translation: CASSKRTGGNEK. The entire CDR3 protein is CASSKRTGGNEKLFF. The genes are TRBV25-1 and TRBJ1-4, with 10 nucleotides matching TRBD1. The read ends 3 residues before the CDR3 terminus; that terminus is restored from the germline J gene. This CDR3 has 15 residues. V gave up 5 bases and J gave up 5 bases; unmatched junction bases: 5. Per the germline V gene, CDR1 is MGHDK and CDR2 is SYGVNS. The variable domain in full, completed from reference TRBV25-1 and TRBJ1-4, reads EADIYQTPRYLVIGTGKKITLECSQTMGHDKMYWYQQDPGMELHLIHYSYGVNSTEKGDLSSESTVSRIRTEHFPLTLESARPSHTSQYLCASSKRTGGNEKLFFGSGTQLSVL.